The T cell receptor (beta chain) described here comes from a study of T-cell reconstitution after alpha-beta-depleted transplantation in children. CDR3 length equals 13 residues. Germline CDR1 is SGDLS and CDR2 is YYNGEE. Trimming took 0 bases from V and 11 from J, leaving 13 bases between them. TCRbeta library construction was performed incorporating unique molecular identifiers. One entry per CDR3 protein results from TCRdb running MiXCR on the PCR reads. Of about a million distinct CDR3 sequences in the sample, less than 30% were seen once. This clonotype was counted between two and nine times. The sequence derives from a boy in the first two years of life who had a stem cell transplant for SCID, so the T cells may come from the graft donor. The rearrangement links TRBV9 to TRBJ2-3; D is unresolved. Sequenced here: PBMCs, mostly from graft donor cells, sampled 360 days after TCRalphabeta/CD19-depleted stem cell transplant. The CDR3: CASSVGDSWGQYF. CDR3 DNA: TGTGCCAGCAGCGTAGGTGATAGCTGGGGGCAGTATTTT.